The clone carrying this TCR beta chain was picked up many times. Its antigen is not identified. The data originate from a study of Graves' ophthalmopathy and Graves' hyperthyroidism. General study points: Most thyroid clonotypes expanded beyond 0.001 frequency were also found in blood. For separating ophthalmopathy from stable hyperthyroidism, a 13-signature model gave over 85% sensitivity and roughly 79% specificity.

CDR1 and CDR2 (germline): SGHRS, YFSETQ. This CDR3 is 14 amino acids long. V dropped 9 bases and J dropped 4; count of bases not matched to a gene: 9. Additional autoimmune diseases, uncontrolled infections, pregnancy or lactation disqualified patients. An approximately 9.4 ml volume of fresh peripheral blood provided the PBMCs. RNA transcripts were the template, and TCR beta CDR3 regions were amplified from them. HTBI primers served in a first-round RT-PCR, which a second-round multiplex PCR followed. TCRdb reprocessed the multiplex PCR reads with MiXCR, giving one entry per CDR3 protein. The sample has tens of thousands of distinct CDR3 sequences; approximately 45% are singletons.

The TCR comes from an adult woman with Graves' ophthalmopathy. Sequencing was performed on peripheral blood. The gene calls are TRBV5-1 and TRBJ2-3; 9 nucleotides match TRBD2. The CDR3 nucleotides read TGCGCCACCACCATAGCGGGAGAGGCAGATACGCAGTATTTT. It codes for CATTIAGEADTQYF. The full variable domain, rest sourced from reference TRBV5-1 and TRBJ2-3, is KAGVTQTPRYLIKTRGQQVTLSCSPISGHRSVSWYQQTPGQGLQFLFEYFSETQRNKGNFPGRFSGRQFSNSRSEMNVSTLELGDSALYLCATTIAGEADTQYFGPGTRLTVL.